The present T cell receptor beta chain was sequenced within a study of a mutant IDH1 vaccine in newly diagnosed glioma. Overall study: Vaccine administration was initiated 4-6 weeks following radiotherapy alone, or with temozolomide cycles. Treated patients were roughly 62% male, around 38% female, mean age roughly 39 years.

This clone was picked up one time. What it recognizes is unknown. V dropped 1 base and J dropped 9 bases, with 7 bases sitting between them. The germline gives CDR1 SGHDN, CDR2 FVKESK. The CDR3 is 12 amino acids. Clones were read by immunoSEQ multiplex PCR, and TCRdb kept only the in-frame ones, dropping some. The table lists some 130,000 clones, about four fifths of them singletons. Noted time point: week 11, during vaccination. Topical imiquimod was applied with each vaccine dose, which held 300 ug of mutant IDH1 20-mer peptide. General study points: Among patients, around 93% showed immune responses induced by the vaccine. Apparently unrelated to pseudoprogression were changes in the top peripheral T cell clonotypes.

The source material was PBMCs, sampled from a glioma patient whose treatment included an IDH1 peptide vaccine. The chain is built from TRBV14 and TRBJ2-4; D gene ambiguous. The sequence came from a man between 40 and 49 years old with glioma. The CDR3 sequence: CASSQADGIQYF. CDR3 in DNA: TGTGCCAGCAGCCAAGCGGATGGCATTCAGTACTTC. The variable domain in full, completed from reference TRBV14 and TRBJ2-4, reads EAGVTQFPSHSVIEKGQTVTLRCDPISGHDNLYWYRRVMGKEIKFLLHFVKESKQDESGMPNNRFLAERTGGTYSTLKVQPAELEDSGVYFCASSQADGIQYFGAGTRLSVL.